Listed below are T cell receptor beta chains from one sample, sequenced in a study of T cell repertoires in cytomegalovirus infection. In TCRdb, the reads were re-called with MiXCR into one record per CDR3 protein. The profile shows more than 250,000 distinct CDR3 sequences, roughly 25% of them singletons. Antigens of these TCRs are unknown. Specimen: cultured PBMCs, collected from culture after CMV antigen stimulation. Every receptor here comes from a human donor in good health (CMV status not recorded). Some clones in this sample may be carry-over from other donors' samples. The CDR3 runs from the conserved cysteine through the conserved F or W. A D gene is named only where the DNA matches it firmly. Expanded clones get a size class; other rows say once, few or many, or leave the size out.

>TRBJ2-5|many|NA|TRBV24-1
TGTGCCACCAGTACTTCGCACCTTGAGACCCAGTACTTC
CATSTSHLETQYF
>TRBJ2-1|many|NA|TRBV7-2
TGTGCCAGCCCCTCCGGACCTCAGAGCAATGAGCAGTTCTTC
CASPSGPQSNEQFF
>TRBJ2-1|once|TRBD2|TRBV10-2
TGCGCCGCGGGACTAGCGGGAGGTTGGAGCTCCTACAATGAGCAGTTCTTC
CAAGLAGGWSSYNEQFF
>TRBJ1-2|NA|TRBD1|TRBV7-4
TGTGCCAGCAGCTTAGAGGACAGGTTCGACGGCTACACCTTC
CASSLEDRFDGYTF
>TRBJ2-1|few|NA|TRBV7-6
TGTGCCAGCAGCTTAAGACTTAGTGGGACATCCAACAATGAGCAGTTCTTC
CASSLRLSGTSNNEQFF
>TRBJ2-1|NA|NA|TRBV20-1
TGCAGTGCTACCCATGCCACCAACTGGCTAGGTGAGCAGTTCTTC
CSATHATNWLGEQFF
>TRBJ1-1|NA|NA|TRBV10-3
TGTGCCATCAGTGAAACGGGATGGACTGAAGCTTTCTTT
CAISETGWTEAFF
>TRBJ1-4|many|NA|TRBV7-2
TGTGCCAGCAGCTTACTTCCTCTAAGAAAGGATGAAAAACTGTTTTTT
CASSLLPLRKDEKLFF
>TRBJ1-5|few|NA|TRBV27
TGTGCCAGCAGTTTATCTCTATATCAGCCCCAGCATTTT
CASSLSLYQPQHF
>TRBJ1-4|NA|NA|TRBV12-3/TRBV12-4
TGTGCCACCAGATCGAATGAAAAACTGTTTTTT
CATRSNEKLFF
>TRBJ2-3|NA|NA|TRBV25-1
TGTGCCAGCTCAGCAATGATTAGCACAGATACGCAGTATTTT
CASSAMISTDTQYF
>TRBJ1-1|few|NA|TRBV7-4
TGTGCCAGCAGCTCGTCGTTTGGGGGAAGCACTGAAGCTTTCTTT
CASSSSFGGSTEAFF
>TRBJ2-1|NA|NA|TRBV7-2
TGTGCCAGCAGCTTAGCGGGGGGGCCGGTCTACAATGAGCAGTTCTTC
CASSLAGGPVYNEQFF
>TRBJ1-6|many|NA|TRBV7-2
TGTGCCAGCAGCTTAGCCGCCGGGTTTGGATCACCCCTCCACTTT
CASSLAAGFGSPLHF
>TRBJ1-2|once|NA|TRBV19
TGTGCCAGTAGTATAGATCGGGGGATGAGCGGCTACACCTTC
CASSIDRGMSGYTF
>TRBJ1-5|NA|TRBD1|TRBV19
TGTGCCAGTAGGGCGACAGGGGGCCAGCCCCAGCATTTT
CASRATGGQPQHF
>TRBJ2-3|many|TRBD2|TRBV7-2
TGTGCCAGCAGCTTGGGGATTAGGACTAGTGGGGCAGATACGCAGTATTTT
CASSLGIRTSGADTQYF
>TRBJ2-2|NA|NA|TRBV7-9
TGTGCCAGCGCTGGCGGGGCGTCCGGGGAGCTGTTTTTT
CASAGGASGELFF
>TRBJ2-1|NA|TRBD2|TRBV7-4
TGTGCCAGCAGTTATTCCGGAGGACTAGCGGGGAAACCCGCCAGCTCCTACAATGAGCAGTTCTTC
CASSYSGGLAGKPASSYNEQFF
>TRBJ2-4|many|NA|TRBV7-8
TGTGCCAGCAGCTTACCCAGTGGCACTTGGGGAAACATTCAGTACTTC
CASSLPSGTWGNIQYF
>TRBJ1-4|many|NA|TRBV7-2
TGTGCCAGCAGCTCGGGACGGATGGATGAAAAACTGTTTTTT
CASSSGRMDEKLFF
>TRBJ1-1|NA|TRBD1|TRBV6-2/TRBV6-3
TGTGCCAGCAGCCCCCAGGGGGTACTCACTGAAGCTTTCTTT
CASSPQGVLTEAFF
>TRBJ2-5|NA|NA|TRBV28
TGTGCCAGCAGTTCCCGGAGAGGGATAGGAGAGACCCAGTACTTC
CASSSRRGIGETQYF
>TRBJ1-2|NA|NA|TRBV5-4
TGTGCCAGCAGCCTGGACAGAGGGATTGAGGGGGGCTACACCTTC
CASSLDRGIEGGYTF
>TRBJ2-1|few|NA|TRBV6-2/TRBV6-3
TGTGCCAGCCTCTCGGGACGGTTTCAGTTCTTC
CASLSGRFQFF
>TRBJ2-4|many|TRBD1|TRBV7-2
TGTGCCAGCAGCCAAAGGGGACAGAGCGGTGGAAACATTCAGTACTTC
CASSQRGQSGGNIQYF
>TRBJ2-7|many|TRBD1|TRBV7-2
TGTGCCAGCAGCTGGGGAATTGGGACAGACTACGAGCAGTACTTC
CASSWGIGTDYEQYF
>TRBJ1-2|few|NA|TRBV28
TGTGCCAGCACCTCCCCGCGGTACAGGGCGTCGGGGGGCTATGGCTACACCTTC
CASTSPRYRASGGYGYTF
>TRBJ2-1|many|NA|TRBV7-2
TGTGCCAGCAGCCCCGACTCAAGCTCCTACAATGAGCAGTTCTTC
CASSPDSSSYNEQFF
>TRBJ2-1|NA|NA|TRBV28
TGTGCCAGCACTCTGCGGGACAGAGGATCCAATGAGCAGTTCTTC
CASTLRDRGSNEQFF
>TRBJ1-1|NA|NA|TRBV15
TGTGCCACCAGCAGAGATGGTCGGGGTATGGCTGAAGCTTTCTTT
CATSRDGRGMAEAFF
>TRBJ2-1|few|TRBD2|TRBV5-3
TGTGCCAGCAGTTTTACCGGGACTAGCGGGAGGCTGCGCTACAATGAGCAGTTCTTC
CASSFTGTSGRLRYNEQFF
>TRBJ1-3|NA|TRBD1|TRBV18
TGTGCCAGCTCACCTCCCGGGACAGGACGCTCTGGAAACACCATATATTTT
CASSPPGTGRSGNTIYF
>TRBJ2-1|few|TRBD2|TRBV7-9
TGTGCCAGCACCCAAGTTCTAGCGGGCCATGAGCAGTTCTTC
CASTQVLAGHEQFF
>TRBJ2-5|many|TRBD2|TRBV7-9
TGTGCCAGCAGCCCCCGGACTAGCGGGAAAGAGACCCAGTACTTC
CASSPRTSGKETQYF
>TRBJ2-7|once|NA|TRBV6-1
TGTGCCAGCAGTCCCCAGGGGGGGGCTAACTACGAGCAGTACTTC
CASSPQGGANYEQYF
>TRBJ1-2|NA|NA|TRBV6-1
TGTGCCAGCACCCCGGGAGGGGAGTCTTTTGGCTACACCTTC
CASTPGGESFGYTF
>TRBJ1-1|few|NA|TRBV19
TGTGCCAGTATGCCGCCCGGGACGGTTGAAGCTTTCTTT
CASMPPGTVEAFF
>TRBJ1-6|many|NA|TRBV7-9
TGTGCCAGCGATAATCCGGGCAGGGAGTACTCACCCCTCCACTTT
CASDNPGREYSPLHF
>TRBJ2-7|NA|NA|TRBV6-8
TGTGCCAGCACCCTGGACTACCCCCCCTACGAGCAGTACTTC
CASTLDYPPYEQYF
>TRBJ2-5|many|NA|TRBV18
TGTGCCAGCTTACGGGACAACCAAGAGACCCAGTACTTC
CASLRDNQETQYF
>TRBJ2-7|NA|NA|TRBV10-3
TGTGCCGTCACCCCGCCATATTCCTACGAGCAGTACTTC
CAVTPPYSYEQYF
>TRBJ1-4|NA|NA|TRBV7-3
TGTGCCAGCAGCTTCGCTGCGGGTCAGGGGAAACGAGTCGAAAAACTGTTTTTT
CASSFAAGQGKRVEKLFF
>TRBJ1-1|NA|NA|TRBV6-1
TGTGCCAGCAGTTCCTGGCTGTCGAACACTGAAGCTTTCTTT
CASSSWLSNTEAFF
>TRBJ2-5|NA|NA|TRBV20-1
TGCAGTGCTAGAGACGCAGGGTTTGCGGAGACCCAGTACTTC
CSARDAGFAETQYF
>TRBJ2-7|few|NA|TRBV7-6
TGTGCCAGCAGCTCCCCCGGGACGGACTACGAGCAGTACTTC
CASSSPGTDYEQYF